This entry features one TCR beta chain sequence. As yet, its antigen is unknown. The entry originates in a study of memory CD8 T cells in hepatitis C reinfection. Study information: A positive HCV RNA test after two negatives ≥60 days apart defined reinfection. Samples before reinfection came 55 to 20 weeks prior to detection. Study-wide results and caveats: With roughly 5 donors, public clonotype conclusions could not be definitive.

Time point denoted: pre-reinfection, 55 to 20 weeks before reinfection detection. No in vitro expansion preceded TCR sequencing of the sorted cells. V dropped 5 bases and J dropped 8 bases, with 13 bases sitting between them. Germline loops: CDR1 LGHNA, CDR2 YNFKEQ. The CDR3 spans 13 residues. Using immunoSEQ multiplex PCR, the repertoire was profiled, and TCRdb retains in-frame clones only, with some absent. Among approximately 6,300 clones listed, 85% to 90% were seen once. The chain is built from TRBV4-2 and TRBJ2-4, with D maybe TRBD2 (6 bases). Input material: naive CD8+ T cells sorted from blood. This clonotype was obtained from a man in his fifties with hepatitis C virus infection. The CDR3 here is CASSTWTGDIQYF. DNA for the CDR3: TGTGCCAGCAGCACCTGGACGGGGGACATTCAGTACTTC.